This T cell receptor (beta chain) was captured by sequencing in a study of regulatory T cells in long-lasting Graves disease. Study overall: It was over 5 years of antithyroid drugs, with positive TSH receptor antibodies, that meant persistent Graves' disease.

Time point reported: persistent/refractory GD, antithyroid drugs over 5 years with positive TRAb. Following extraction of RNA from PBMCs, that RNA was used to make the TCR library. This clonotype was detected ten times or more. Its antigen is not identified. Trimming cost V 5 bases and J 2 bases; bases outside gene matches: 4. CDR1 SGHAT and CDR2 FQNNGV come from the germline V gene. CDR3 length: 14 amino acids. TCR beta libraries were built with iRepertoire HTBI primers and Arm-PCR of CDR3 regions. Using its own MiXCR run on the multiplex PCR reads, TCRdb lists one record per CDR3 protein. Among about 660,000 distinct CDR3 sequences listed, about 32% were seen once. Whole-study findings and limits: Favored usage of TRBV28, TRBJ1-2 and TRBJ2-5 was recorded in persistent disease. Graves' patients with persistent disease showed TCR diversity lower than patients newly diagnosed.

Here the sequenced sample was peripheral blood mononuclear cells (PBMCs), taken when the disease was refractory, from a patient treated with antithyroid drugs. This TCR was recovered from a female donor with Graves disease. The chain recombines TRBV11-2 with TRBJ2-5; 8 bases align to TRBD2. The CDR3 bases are TGTGCCAGCAGCCGACTAGCGCCACAAGAGACCCAGTACTTC. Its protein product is CASSRLAPQETQYF.